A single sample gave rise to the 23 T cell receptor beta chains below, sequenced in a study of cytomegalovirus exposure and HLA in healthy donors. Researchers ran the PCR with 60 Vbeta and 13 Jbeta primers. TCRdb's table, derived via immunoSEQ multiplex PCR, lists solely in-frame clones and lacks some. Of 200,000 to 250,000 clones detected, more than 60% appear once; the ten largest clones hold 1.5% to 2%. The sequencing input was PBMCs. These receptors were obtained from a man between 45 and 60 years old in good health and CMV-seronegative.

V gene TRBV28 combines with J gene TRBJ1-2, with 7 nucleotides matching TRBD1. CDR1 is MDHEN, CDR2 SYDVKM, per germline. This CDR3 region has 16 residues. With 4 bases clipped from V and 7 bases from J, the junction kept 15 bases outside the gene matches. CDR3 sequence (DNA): TGTGCCAGCAGTTCCCGGGACAGTCAAGTTTCGAGTGGCTACACCTTC. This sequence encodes CASSSRDSQVSSGYTF.

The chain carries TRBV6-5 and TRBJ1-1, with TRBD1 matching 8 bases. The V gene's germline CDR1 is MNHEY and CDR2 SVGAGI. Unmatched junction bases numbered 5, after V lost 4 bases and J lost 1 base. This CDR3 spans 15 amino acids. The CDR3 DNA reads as TGTGCCAGCAGTTTTTTTGGGACAGGGAACACTGAAGCTTTCTTT. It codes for CASSFFGTGNTEAFF.

This CDR3 reads CASSLRLAGTYF. CDR3 nucleotides: TGTGCCAGCAGTTTGCGCCTAGCGGGAACGTACTTC. J is TRBJ2-5 and V is TRBV28, with TRBD2 matching 9 bases. The CDR3 sequence is 12 residues long. Losses at the gene ends were 3 bases for V and 13 bases for J; bases not matched to a gene: 6. Germline V gives CDR1 MDHEN, CDR2 SYDVKM.

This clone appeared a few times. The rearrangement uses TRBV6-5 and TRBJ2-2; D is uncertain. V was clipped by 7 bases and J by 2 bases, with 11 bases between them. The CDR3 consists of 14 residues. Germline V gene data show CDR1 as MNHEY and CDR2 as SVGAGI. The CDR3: CASNSELNTGELFF. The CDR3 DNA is TGTGCCAGCAACTCAGAACTAAACACCGGGGAGCTGTTTTTT.

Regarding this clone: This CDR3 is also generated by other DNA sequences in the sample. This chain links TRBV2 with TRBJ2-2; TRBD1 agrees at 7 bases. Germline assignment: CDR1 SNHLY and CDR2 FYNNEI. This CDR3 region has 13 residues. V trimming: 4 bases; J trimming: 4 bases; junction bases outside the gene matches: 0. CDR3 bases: TGTGCCAGCAGTGGACAGGGCACCGGGGAGCTGTTTTTT. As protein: CASSGQGTGELFF.

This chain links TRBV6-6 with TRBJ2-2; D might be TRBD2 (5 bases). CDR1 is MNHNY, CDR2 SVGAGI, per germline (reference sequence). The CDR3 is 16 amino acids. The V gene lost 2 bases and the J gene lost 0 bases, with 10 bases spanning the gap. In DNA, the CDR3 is TGTGCCAGCAGTTACGAGCGGAGGACGAACACCGGGGAGCTGTTTTTT. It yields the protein CASSYERRTNTGELFF.

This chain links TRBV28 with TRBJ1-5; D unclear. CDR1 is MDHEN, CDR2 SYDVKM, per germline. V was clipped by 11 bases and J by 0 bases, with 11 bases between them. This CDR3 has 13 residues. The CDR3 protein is CAVRLNSNQPQHF. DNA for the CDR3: TGTGCCGTCCGGTTGAATAGCAATCAGCCCCAGCATTTT.

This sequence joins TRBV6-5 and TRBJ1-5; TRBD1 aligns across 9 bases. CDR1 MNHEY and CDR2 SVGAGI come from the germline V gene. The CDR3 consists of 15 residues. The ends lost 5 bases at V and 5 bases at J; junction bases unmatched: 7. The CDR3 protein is CASSRQGEGYQPQHF. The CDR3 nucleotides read TGTGCCAGCAGTAGACAGGGGGAAGGATATCAGCCCCAGCATTTT.

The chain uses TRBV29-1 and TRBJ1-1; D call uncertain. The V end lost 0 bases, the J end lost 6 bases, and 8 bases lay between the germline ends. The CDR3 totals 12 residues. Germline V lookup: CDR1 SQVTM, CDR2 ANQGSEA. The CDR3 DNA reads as TGCAGCGTTGAAGATCAACTCCCTGAAGCTTTCTTT. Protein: CSVEDQLPEAFF.

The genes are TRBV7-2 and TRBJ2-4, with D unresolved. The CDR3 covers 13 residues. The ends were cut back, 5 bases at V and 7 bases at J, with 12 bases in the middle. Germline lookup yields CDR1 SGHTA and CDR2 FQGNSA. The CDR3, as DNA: TGTGCCAGCAGCCAGAGTTCGAGGAACATTCAGTACTTC. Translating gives CASSQSSRNIQYF.

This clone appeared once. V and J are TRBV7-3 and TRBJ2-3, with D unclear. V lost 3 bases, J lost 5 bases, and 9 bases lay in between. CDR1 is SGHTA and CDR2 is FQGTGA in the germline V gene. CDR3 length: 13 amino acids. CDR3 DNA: TGTGCCAGCAGCTTCCCTCCGGGAGATACGCAGTATTTT. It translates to CASSFPPGDTQYF. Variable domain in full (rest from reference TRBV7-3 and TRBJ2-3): GAGVSQTPSNKVTEKGKYVELRCDPISGHTALYWYRQSLGQGPEFLIYFQGTGAADDSGLPNDRFFAVRPEGSVSTLKIQRTERGDSAVYLCASSFPPGDTQYFGPGTRLTVL.

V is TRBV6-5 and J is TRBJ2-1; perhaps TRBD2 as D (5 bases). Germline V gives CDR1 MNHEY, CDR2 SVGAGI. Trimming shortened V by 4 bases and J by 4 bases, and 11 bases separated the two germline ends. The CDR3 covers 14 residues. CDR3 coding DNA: TGTGCCAGCAGTTCGGCGGGCGGTTACAATGAGCAGTTCTTC. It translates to CASSSAGGYNEQFF.

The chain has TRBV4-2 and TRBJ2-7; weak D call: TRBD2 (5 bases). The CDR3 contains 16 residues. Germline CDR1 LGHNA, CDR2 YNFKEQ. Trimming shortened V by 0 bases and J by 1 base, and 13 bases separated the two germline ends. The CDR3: CASSQDQARTSYEQYF. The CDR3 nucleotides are TGTGCCAGCAGCCAAGATCAGGCTCGGACTTCCTACGAGCAGTACTTC.

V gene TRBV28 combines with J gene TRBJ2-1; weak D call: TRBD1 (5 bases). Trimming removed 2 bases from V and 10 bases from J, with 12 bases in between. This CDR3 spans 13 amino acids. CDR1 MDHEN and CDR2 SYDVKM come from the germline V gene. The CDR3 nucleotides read TGTGCCAGCAGTTTAGGAATCTCAGGGGAGCAGTTCTTC. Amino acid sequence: CASSLGISGEQFF.

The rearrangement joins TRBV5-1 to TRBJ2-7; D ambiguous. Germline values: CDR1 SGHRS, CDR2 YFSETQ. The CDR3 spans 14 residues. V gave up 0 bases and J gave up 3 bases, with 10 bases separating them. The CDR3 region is CASSLETSNYEQYF. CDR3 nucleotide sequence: TGCGCCAGCAGCTTGGAGACATCTAACTACGAGCAGTACTTC.

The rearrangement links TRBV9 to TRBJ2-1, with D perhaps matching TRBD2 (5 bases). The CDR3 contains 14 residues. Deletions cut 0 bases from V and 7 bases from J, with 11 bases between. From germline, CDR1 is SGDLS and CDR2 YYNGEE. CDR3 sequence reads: CASSVAGGFNEQFF. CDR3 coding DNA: TGTGCCAGCAGCGTAGCAGGAGGATTTAATGAGCAGTTCTTC.

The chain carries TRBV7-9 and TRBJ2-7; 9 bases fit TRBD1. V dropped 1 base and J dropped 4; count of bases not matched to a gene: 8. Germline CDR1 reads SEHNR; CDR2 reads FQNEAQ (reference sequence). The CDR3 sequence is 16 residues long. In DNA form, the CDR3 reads TGTGCCAGCAGCTTAGATACATCGGACAGGGGTTACGAGCAGTACTTC. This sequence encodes CASSLDTSDRGYEQYF.

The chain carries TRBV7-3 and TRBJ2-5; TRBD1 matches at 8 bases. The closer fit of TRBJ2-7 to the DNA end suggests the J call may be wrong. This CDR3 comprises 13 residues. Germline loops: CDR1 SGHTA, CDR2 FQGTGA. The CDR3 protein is CASSRGQAYEQYF. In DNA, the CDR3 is TGTGCCAGCAGCCGGGGACAGGCTTACGAGCAGTACTTC.

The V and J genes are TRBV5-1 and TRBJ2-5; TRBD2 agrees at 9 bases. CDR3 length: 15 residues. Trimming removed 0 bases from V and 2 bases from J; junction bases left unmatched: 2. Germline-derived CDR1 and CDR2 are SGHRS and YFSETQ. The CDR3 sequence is CASSLGGGGQETQYF. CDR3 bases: TGCGCCAGCAGCTTGGGCGGGGGGGGACAAGAGACCCAGTACTTC.

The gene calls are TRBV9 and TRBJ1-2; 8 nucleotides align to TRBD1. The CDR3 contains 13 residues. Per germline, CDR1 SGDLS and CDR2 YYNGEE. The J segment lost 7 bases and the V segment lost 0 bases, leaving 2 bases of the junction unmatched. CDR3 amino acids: CASSVAGGFGYTF. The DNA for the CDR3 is TGTGCCAGCAGCGTAGCAGGGGGCTTTGGCTACACCTTC.

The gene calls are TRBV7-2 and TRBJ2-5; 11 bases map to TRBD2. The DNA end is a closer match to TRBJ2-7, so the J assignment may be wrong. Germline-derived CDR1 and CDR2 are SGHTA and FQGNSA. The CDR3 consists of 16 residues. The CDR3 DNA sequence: TGTGCCAGCAGCCCGACTAGCGGGAAAGCTCCATACGAGCAGTACTTC. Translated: CASSPTSGKAPYEQYF.

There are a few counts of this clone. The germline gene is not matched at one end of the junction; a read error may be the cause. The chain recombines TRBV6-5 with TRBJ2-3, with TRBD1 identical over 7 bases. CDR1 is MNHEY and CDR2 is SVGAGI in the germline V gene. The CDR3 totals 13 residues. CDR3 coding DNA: TGTGCCAGCAGCTACTACAGGGGAGATACGCAGTATTTT. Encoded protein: CASSYYRGDTQYF.

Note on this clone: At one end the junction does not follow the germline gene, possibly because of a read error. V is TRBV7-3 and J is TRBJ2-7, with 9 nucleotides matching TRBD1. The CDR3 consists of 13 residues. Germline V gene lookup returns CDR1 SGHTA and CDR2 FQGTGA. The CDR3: CAGSQTGGYEQYF. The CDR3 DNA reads TGTGCCGGCAGCCAGACAGGGGGTTACGAGCAGTACTTC.